This T cell receptor (beta chain) was sequenced during a study of blood T cell repertoires in COVID-19. As for the study in general: In each case, the material was cDNA or gDNA derived from T cells, B-cell-depleted T cells, or PBMCs.

Data came from immunoSEQ multiplex PCR; TCRdb stores just in-frame clones and leaves some out. The sample has around 250,000 clones, around 88% seen once; the top ten hold roughly 8.8%. CDR3 length: 13 residues. Looked up from germline, CDR1 is KGHSH and CDR2 is LQKENI. V lost 3 bases, J lost 0 bases, and 5 bases lay in between. The origin of this receptor is a middle-aged man with active or convalescent COVID-19. Specimen: peripheral blood. This chain joins TRBV18 and TRBJ2-5; D not resolved. CDR3 region: CASSPANQETQYF. CDR3 bases: TGTGCCAGCTCACCCGCTAACCAAGAGACCCAGTACTTC.